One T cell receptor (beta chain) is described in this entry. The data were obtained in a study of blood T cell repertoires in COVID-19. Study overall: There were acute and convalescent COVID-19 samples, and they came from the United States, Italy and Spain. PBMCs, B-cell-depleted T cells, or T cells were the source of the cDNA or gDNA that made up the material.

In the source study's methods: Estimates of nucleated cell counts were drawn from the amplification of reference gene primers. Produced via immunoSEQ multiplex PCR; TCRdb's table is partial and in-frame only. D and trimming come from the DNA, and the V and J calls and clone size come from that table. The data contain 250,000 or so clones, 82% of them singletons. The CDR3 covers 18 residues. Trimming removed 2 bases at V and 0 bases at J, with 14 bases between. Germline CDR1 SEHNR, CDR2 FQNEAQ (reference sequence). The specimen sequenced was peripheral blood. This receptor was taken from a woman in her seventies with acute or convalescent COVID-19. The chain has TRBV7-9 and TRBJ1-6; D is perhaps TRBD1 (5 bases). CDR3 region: CASSLTGGSDSYNSPLHF. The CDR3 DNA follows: TGTGCCAGCAGCTTAACGGGGGGGTCCGACTCCTATAATTCACCCCTCCACTTT.